Here is one T cell receptor beta chain with its context. The sample belongs to a study of blood T cell repertoires in COVID-19. As for the study in general: Sources were T cells, B-cell-depleted T cells, or PBMCs; the material itself was cDNA or gDNA.

The method was immunoSEQ multiplex PCR; TCRdb's version includes in-frame clones alone and lacks a portion of them. The sample gives 150,000 to 200,000 clones, approximately 85% of which show up once; more than 0.85% is in the top ten. This CDR3 is 15 amino acids long. V dropped 0 bases and J dropped 2 bases, with 12 bases sitting between them. The germline CDR1 and CDR2 sequences are SGDLS and YYNGEE. Sequencing was done on a sample of peripheral blood. This chain uses TRBV9 with TRBJ2-7; a possible D gene is TRBD1 (5 bases). The sequence came from a man aged 40-55 years with acute or convalescent COVID-19. CDR3 nucleotide sequence: TGTGCCAGCAGCGTAGCTTGGGGCCAAACCTACGAGCAGTACTTC. Residues: CASSVAWGQTYEQYF.